This T cell receptor (beta chain) was documented in a study of T-cell memory formation after mild COVID-19. On the study more broadly: Clustering of TCRs was largely donor specific.

Study results and caveats: Mainly CM and EM harbored the contracting CD4+ clones; mainly EMRA harbored the CD8+ ones.

There are 19 residues in the CDR3. Germline V gene sequence: CDR1 MNHEY, CDR2 SVGEGT. This clonotype turned up a few times. Its antigen is not known. The junction departs from germline at one end; a sequencing error may be responsible. Via MiXCR, TCRdb re-called the 5' RACE reads, giving one row per CDR3 protein. The sample contains around 100,000 distinct CDR3 sequences, 22% of which appear only once. Sequencing input: PBMCs or a T cell subset sorted from them (not recorded which). This sequence was found in a man between 18 and 29 years old who had mild COVID-19 (a few samples of this study predate the infection). Cell type and time point are not known. V usage is TRBV6-2 or TRBV6-3 and J usage is TRBJ2-5; 7 nucleotides line up with TRBD2. The CDR3 bases are TGTGCCAGCAGTTACTCGATCGGTTCCACTAGCGTGTTCCAACAGACCCAGTACTTC. The encoded protein is CASSYSIGSTSVFQQTQYF.